These 29 T cell receptor beta chains share one sample of origin, sequenced in a study of tumor-infiltrating lymphocytes in primary liver carcinoma. A primer matching the constant region was used to make TCR beta cDNA from 500 to 650 ng of total RNA. Three nested multiplex PCR rounds of slightly modified ARM-PCR generated TCR beta libraries. The study ran its first two PCR rounds for around 10 cycles each, using TRBV1-TRBV30 forward primers and a C-beta reverse primer. TCRdb used MiXCR to reprocess the multiplex PCR reads, holding one entry per CDR3 protein. The sample has 200,000 or so distinct CDR3 sequences, around 60% seen once. RNA isolated from unsorted whole blood supplied the blood RNA, with germline DNA also extracted. Sequenced material: peripheral blood. Receptor source: a woman between 55 and 75 years old with primary liver carcinoma and hepatitis B virus infection.

This clonotype was recorded once. This could be a read error, since a much larger clone is one nucleotide away. This chain joins TRBV5-5 and TRBJ1-1; unclear D gene. This CDR3 is built from 14 residues. In germline, CDR1 is SGHKS, CDR2 YYEKEE (reference sequence). This chain's CDR3 is CVSSPRYGDTEAFF. DNA for the CDR3: TGTGTCAGCAGCCCCCGTTATGGGGACACTGAAGCTTTCTTT.

Comment on this clonotype: A much more abundant neighbour one base away suggests this may be a read error. V and J are TRBV6-5 and TRBJ2-3; TRBD2 aligns across 7 bases. CDR1 is MNHEY, CDR2 SVGAGI, per germline. This CDR3 is built from 16 residues. The CDR3 spells CASSSVSGGGTNTQYF. In DNA form, the CDR3 reads TGTGCCAGCAGTTCCGTTTCGGGAGGTGGCACAAATACGCAGTATTTT.

With respect to this clonotype: Given a much more abundant clone one base away, this may be a read error. The genes are TRBV7-9 and TRBJ2-1; possibly TRBD1 for D (6 bases). The CDR3 is 13 amino acids. V dropped 5 bases and J dropped 8 bases, with 13 bases sitting between them. In germline, CDR1 is SEHNR, CDR2 FQNEAQ (reference sequence). The CDR3 sequence is CASSRGTKHEQFF. In nucleotides, the CDR3 is TGTGCCAGCAGCAGGGGGACAAAACATGAGCAGTTCTTC.

The CDR3 is CASSIAGNTIYF. CDR3 in DNA: TGTGCCAGCAGTATAGCTGGAAACACCATATATTTT. The V and J genes are TRBV7-9 and TRBJ1-3; the D is unclear. Germline-derived CDR1 and CDR2 are SEHNR and FQNEAQ (reference sequence). This CDR3 has 12 amino acids. Deletions cut 6 bases from V and 2 bases from J, with 5 bases between.

The genes are TRBV12-3 or TRBV12-4 and TRBJ2-7; no firm D call. The V and J ends lost 9 bases and 0 bases respectively, with 15 bases between them. This CDR3 has 14 amino acids. The CDR3 DNA is TGTGCCAGTACCTGCGGCGCCGGCTCCTACGAGCAGTACTTC. Residues: CASTCGAGSYEQYF.

Points on this clonotype: At one end the junction does not follow the germline gene, possibly because of a read error. The V gene is TRBV11-2, the J gene TRBJ1-2; D is ambiguous. Germline CDR1 reads SGHAT; CDR2 reads FQNNGV. CDR3 size: 13 residues. The CDR3 spells CTSSSGSSYVYTF. The CDR3 DNA is TGTACCAGCAGCTCCGGGTCCTCCTATGTCTACACCTTC.

This clonotype is medium-sized in the sample. The chain carries TRBV11-3 and TRBJ2-1, with D perhaps matching TRBD2 (5 bases). The germline V gene has CDR1 SGHNT and CDR2 YENEEA. CDR3 size: 14 residues. The ends were cut back, 5 bases at V and 10 bases at J, with 18 bases in the middle. CDR3 residues: CASSPGSASGEQFF. CDR3 sequence (DNA): TGTGCCAGCAGCCCCGGTTCGGCGTCGGGGGAGCAGTTCTTC. The whole variable domain, remainder taken from reference TRBV11-3 and TRBJ2-1, is EAGVVQSPRYKIIEKKQPVAFWCNPISGHNTLYWYLQNLGQGPELLIRYENEEAVDDSQLPKDRFSAERLKGVDSTLKIQPAELGDSAVYLCASSPGSASGEQFFGPGTRLTVL.

V is TRBV6-5 and J is TRBJ2-7; D is perhaps TRBD2 (5 bases). The V end lost 6 bases, the J end lost 4 bases, and 19 bases lay between the germline ends. The CDR3 is 15 residues long. Germline lookup yields CDR1 MNHEY and CDR2 SVGAGI. The CDR3: CASRPRMGRLYEQYF. DNA for the CDR3: TGTGCCAGCAGACCCCGGATGGGAAGACTATACGAGCAGTACTTC.

The rearrangement joins TRBV6-5 to TRBJ2-7; maybe TRBD1 (5 bases). This CDR3 region has 15 residues. CDR1 and CDR2 (germline): MNHEY, SVGAGI. V lost 0 bases and J 2 bases, leaving 11 bases between the germline ends. The CDR3 sequence: CASSYSSDIAYEQYF. The CDR3 DNA is TGTGCCAGCAGTTACTCTTCGGACATTGCCTACGAGCAGTACTTC.

This chain uses TRBV11-3 with TRBJ2-2; TRBD1 is a possible D gene (6 bases). V lost 10 bases and J lost 5, with 17 bases in between. Germline CDR1 reads SGHNT; CDR2 reads YENEEA. The CDR3 totals 14 residues. The CDR3 loop reads CAIRGSRATGELFF. CDR3 DNA: TGTGCCATCAGGGGATCTAGGGCGACCGGGGAGCTGTTTTTT.

With regard to this clonotype: The junction departs from germline at one end; a sequencing error may be responsible. The V and J genes are TRBV11-2 and TRBJ2-3, with D possibly being TRBD1 (5 bases). CDR1 and CDR2 (germline): SGHAT, FQNNGV. The CDR3 runs to 14 residues. CDR3 sequence: CDSKPELDTDTQYF. DNA for the CDR3: TGTGACAGCAAACCGGAACTGGACACAGATACACAGTATTTT. Full variable domain (rest looked up from reference TRBV11-2 and TRBJ2-3): EAGVAQSPRYKIIEKRQSVAFWCNPISGHATLYWYQQILGQGPKLLIQFQNNGVVDDSQLPKDRFSAERLKGVDSTLKIQPAKLEDSAVYLCDSKPELDTDTQYFGPGTRLTVL.

Worth noting for this clonotype: This could be a read error, since a much larger clone is one nucleotide away. The conserved phenylalanine or tryptophan normally closing the CDR3 is absent here, so this likely arose from a read error. CDR3 protein: CASISIGENYGYTC. CDR3 DNA: TGTGCCAGCATATCTATCGGGGAAAACTATGGCTACACCTGC. This sequence joins TRBV6-5 and TRBJ1-2; D not certain. Trimming stripped 7 bases from V and 2 bases from J, with 14 bases between. The CDR3 covers 14 residues. Germline V lookup: CDR1 MNHEY, CDR2 SVGAGI.

The chain uses TRBV11-2 and TRBJ2-7; D might be TRBD2 (6 bases). The CDR3 contains 13 residues. V shed 3 bases and J shed 6 bases, with 12 bases lying between them. CDR1 and CDR2 (germline): SGHAT, FQNNGV. The CDR3 DNA sequence: TGTGCCAGCAGCTTCGGAGGGGCTAGCGAGCAGTACTTC. Translated: CASSFGGASEQYF. The full variable domain, completed using reference TRBV11-2 and TRBJ2-7, is EAGVAQSPRYKIIEKRQSVAFWCNPISGHATLYWYQQILGQGPKLLIQFQNNGVVDDSQLPKDRFSAERLKGVDSTLKIQPAKLEDSAVYLCASSFGGASEQYFGPGTRLTVT.

Remarks on this clonotype: A much larger clone differs by one base, so this may be a read error. The rearrangement uses TRBV4-2 and TRBJ2-5, with D possibly being TRBD1 (6 bases). Germline assignment: CDR1 LGHNA and CDR2 YNFKEQ. V dropped 1 base and J dropped 5 bases, with 17 bases sitting between them. This CDR3 contains 16 residues. The CDR3 loop is CASSQGLVGTGETQYF. The CDR3 nucleotides read TGTGCCAGCAGCCAAGGCCTCGTGGGCACAGGGGAGACCCAGTACTTC.

Comments on this clonotype: This may stem from a read error, because a much larger clone lies one nucleotide away. The rearrangement links TRBV14 to TRBJ1-1, with 8 positions matching TRBD1. This CDR3 is 14 amino acids long. Germline assignment: CDR1 SGHDN and CDR2 FVKESK. CDR3 region: CASRKTGVNIEAFF. The CDR3 region has the DNA TGTGCCAGCAGAAAGACAGGGGTCAACATTGAAGCTTTCTTT.

On this clonotype: An end of the junction does not agree with germline; a read error may underlie this. The chain has TRBV11-2 and TRBJ2-2; 16 bases map to TRBD2. The CDR3 extends over 18 amino acids. In germline, CDR1 is SGHAT, CDR2 FQNNGV. The CDR3 DNA follows: TGTACCAGCAGCGCGTCGGGACTAGCGGGAGGGCACACCGGGGAACTGTTTTTT. It yields the protein CTSSASGLAGGHTGELFF.

About this clonotype: The junction departs from the called germline gene at one end, perhaps through a read error. This chain joins TRBV11-3 and TRBJ2-5, with TRBD1 as a possible D gene (5 bases). The germline gives CDR1 SGHNT, CDR2 YENEEA. The CDR3 contains 12 residues. CDR3 DNA: TGCTCCAGCAGCTTAGGGGAAGAGACCCAGTACTTC. This encodes CSSSLGEETQYF.

On this clonotype: At one boundary the junction diverges from the germline segment, which might be a read error. V gene TRBV11-2 combines with J gene TRBJ1-1; tentatively, D is TRBD1 (5 bases). This CDR3 is built from 20 residues. The germline CDR1 and CDR2 sequences are SGHAT and FQNNGV. This chain's CDR3 is CAISPHQHGHLRLWGYGAFF. For the CDR3, the DNA is TGTGCCATCAGCCCACATCAGCACGGACACCTTCGCCTTTGGGGCTATGGAGCTTTCTTT.

This clonotype was recorded only once. The junction and the germline gene differ at one end; a read error may be behind it. The V gene is TRBV11-2, the J gene TRBJ2-4, with D uncertain. CDR3 size: 15 residues. In germline, CDR1 is SGHAT, CDR2 FQNNGV. Written as DNA, the CDR3 is TGTACCAGCAGCTTAGAAGGATTAGTCAAAAACATTCAGTACTTC. It yields the protein CTSSLEGLVKNIQYF.

A note on this clonotype: This CDR3 is missing its conserved last phenylalanine or tryptophan, likely due to a read error. This chain connects TRBV29-1 to TRBJ2-7; possibly TRBD1 or TRBD2 for D (5 bases each). The germline V gene has CDR1 SQVTM and CDR2 ANQGSEA. The CDR3 length is 13 residues. This CDR3 reads CSATGTETYGQYL. DNA of the CDR3: TGCAGCGCCACCGGGACGGAAACCTACGGGCAGTACCTC.

The rearrangement uses TRBV12-5 and TRBJ2-2; D ambiguous. The CDR3 runs 12 residues. The V gene's germline CDR1 is LGHNT and CDR2 FRNRAP. Trimming pared 9 bases from V and 2 bases from J, leaving 7 bases between. The DNA of the CDR3 is TGTGCTAGCAGTTATAACACCGGGGAGCTGTTTTTT. Amino acid sequence: CASSYNTGELFF. The variable domain in full, completed from reference TRBV12-5 and TRBJ2-2, reads DARVTQTPRHKVTEMGQEVTMRCQPILGHNTVFWYRQTMMQGLELLAYFRNRAPLDDSGMPKDRFSAEMPDATLATLKIQPSEPRDSAVYFCASSYNTGELFFGEGSRLTVL.

This clonotype has a single count. It may be a read error: a sequence one base away is much more abundant. The rearrangement joins TRBV6-6 to TRBJ2-3; D may correspond to TRBD1 or TRBD2 (6 bases each). This CDR3 comprises 14 residues. Germline values: CDR1 MNHNY, CDR2 SVGAGI (reference sequence). CDR3 amino acids: CAGSEGGLTDTQYF. CDR3 DNA sequence: TGTGCCGGCAGTGAGGGGGGTTTAACAGATACGCAGTATTTT.

The chain carries TRBV11-2 and TRBJ2-7; the D gene is possibly TRBD1 (5 bases). Trimming shortened V by 7 bases and J by 0 bases, and 16 bases separated the two germline ends. Germline-derived CDR1 and CDR2 are SGHAT and FQNNGV. The length of the CDR3 is 15 residues. CDR3 DNA: TGTGCCAGCAACTTTCTACTGGGGCCCTCCTACGAGCAGTACTTC. This translates into CASNFLLGPSYEQYF.

The chain recombines TRBV5-4 with TRBJ2-2, with 9 bases aligning to TRBD2. This CDR3 has 15 residues. With V trimmed by 0 bases and J by 12 bases, 9 bases remained unmatched. CDR1 and CDR2 (germline): SGHNT, YYREEE (reference sequence). This CDR3 reads CASSLAGLAGRKLFF. The CDR3 DNA reads as TGTGCCAGCAGCTTGGCCGGGCTAGCGGGACGGAAGCTGTTTTTT.

In the case of this clonotype: Sequence at one end of the junction differs from germline and may be a read error. V gene TRBV7-8 combines with J gene TRBJ1-5; TRBD1 is a possible D gene (5 bases). Germline V CDR1 and CDR2: SGHVS, FQNEAQ. This CDR3 has 16 residues. The DNA of the CDR3 is TGTGCCAGCAGCTTATATGGGGGGATCGACAATCAGCCCCATCATTTT. Residues: CASSLYGGIDNQPHHF. Full variable domain (remainder filled in from reference TRBV7-8 and TRBJ1-5): GAGVSQSPRYKVAKRGQDVALRCDPISGHVSLFWYQQALGQGPEFLTYFQNEAQLDKSGLPSDRFFAERPEGSVSTLKIQRTQQEDSAVYLCASSLYGGIDNQPHHFGDGTRLSIL.

This clonotype was seen a handful of times. A read error may account for a junction end that differs from germline. The V gene is TRBV11-2, the J gene TRBJ1-5, with unresolved D. CDR3 length equals 15 residues. CDR1 and CDR2 from the germline V gene are SGHAT and FQNNGV. CDR3 DNA sequence: TGTGTCAGCAGCGTCCGGATGGGAGGAGATCAGGCCCAGCATTTT. It is translated as CVSSVRMGGDQAQHF.

This clonotype has ten or more counts. The rearrangement uses TRBV6-1 and TRBJ2-7, with D unresolved. CDR3 length: 13 amino acids. V gave up 3 bases and J gave up 6 bases, with 12 bases separating them. Germline loops: CDR1 MNHNS, CDR2 SASEGT. The CDR3 reads CASSELAGTEQYF. The DNA of the CDR3 is TGTGCCAGCAGTGAGCTGGCTGGTACCGAGCAGTACTTC.

To note about this clonotype: This is likely a read error, given that the CDR3 carries no conserved phenylalanine or tryptophan at its end. This chain uses TRBV29-1 with TRBJ2-7, with 7 nucleotides matching TRBD1. The CDR3 runs 12 residues. V shed 6 bases, J shed 2 bases, and the junction held 4 bases outside the gene matches. CDR1 and CDR2 from the germline V gene are SQVTM and ANQGSEA. Written as DNA, the CDR3 is TGCAGCGTCTTGACAGGGACCTACGAGCAGTACTCC. It encodes CSVLTGTYEQYS.

This clonotype was counted many times. The chain employs TRBV6-1 and TRBJ2-1; 14 bases are a match to TRBD2. Losses at the gene ends were 6 bases for V and 8 bases for J; bases not matched to a gene: 3. This CDR3 is 14 amino acids long. Germline CDR1 reads MNHNS; CDR2 reads SASEGT. The CDR3 reads CASRGLAGVDEQFF. In nucleotides, the CDR3 is TGTGCCAGCAGGGGACTAGCGGGAGTTGATGAGCAGTTCTTC.